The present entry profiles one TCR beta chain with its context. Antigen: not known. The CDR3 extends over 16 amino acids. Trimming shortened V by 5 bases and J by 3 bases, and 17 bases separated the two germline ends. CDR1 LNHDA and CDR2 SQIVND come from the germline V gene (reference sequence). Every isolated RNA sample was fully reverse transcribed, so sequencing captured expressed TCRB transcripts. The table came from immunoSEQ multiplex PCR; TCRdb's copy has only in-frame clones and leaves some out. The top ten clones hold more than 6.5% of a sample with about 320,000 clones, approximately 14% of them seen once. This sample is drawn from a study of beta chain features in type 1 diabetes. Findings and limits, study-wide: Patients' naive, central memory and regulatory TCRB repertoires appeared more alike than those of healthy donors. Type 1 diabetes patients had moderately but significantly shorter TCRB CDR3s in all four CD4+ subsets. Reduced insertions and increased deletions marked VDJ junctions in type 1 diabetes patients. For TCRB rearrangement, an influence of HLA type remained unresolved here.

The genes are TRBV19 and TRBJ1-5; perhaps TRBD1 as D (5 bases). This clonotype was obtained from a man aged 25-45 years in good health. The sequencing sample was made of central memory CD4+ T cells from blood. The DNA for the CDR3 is TGTGCCAGTAGTGCGGGGTCGGGGGGGTTCAATCAGCCCCAGCATTTT. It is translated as CASSAGSGGFNQPQHF.